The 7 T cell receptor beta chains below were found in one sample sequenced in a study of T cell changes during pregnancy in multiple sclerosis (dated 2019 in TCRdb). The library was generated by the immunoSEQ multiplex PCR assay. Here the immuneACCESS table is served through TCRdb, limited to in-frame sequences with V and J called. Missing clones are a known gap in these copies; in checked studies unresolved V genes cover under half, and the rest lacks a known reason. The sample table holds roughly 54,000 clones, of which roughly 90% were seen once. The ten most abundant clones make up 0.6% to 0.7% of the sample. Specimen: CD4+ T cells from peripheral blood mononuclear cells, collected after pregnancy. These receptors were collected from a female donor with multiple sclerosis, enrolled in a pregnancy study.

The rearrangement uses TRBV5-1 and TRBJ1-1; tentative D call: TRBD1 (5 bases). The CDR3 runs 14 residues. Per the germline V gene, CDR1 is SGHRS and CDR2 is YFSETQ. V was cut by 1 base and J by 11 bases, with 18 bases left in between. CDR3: CASSLFIREDLAFF. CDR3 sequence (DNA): TGCGCCAGCAGCTTGTTCATCAGGGAGGACTTGGCTTTCTTT.

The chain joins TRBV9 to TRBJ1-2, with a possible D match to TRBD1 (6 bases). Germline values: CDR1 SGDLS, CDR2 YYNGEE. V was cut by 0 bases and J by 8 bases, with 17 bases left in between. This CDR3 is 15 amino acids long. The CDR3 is CASSVGGNRANGYTF. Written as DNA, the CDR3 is TGTGCCAGCAGCGTAGGGGGTAACAGGGCTAACGGCTACACCTTC.

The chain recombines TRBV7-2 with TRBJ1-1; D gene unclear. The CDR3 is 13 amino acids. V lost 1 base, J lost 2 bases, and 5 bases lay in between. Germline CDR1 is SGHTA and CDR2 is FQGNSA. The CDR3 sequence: CASSLGTNTEAFF. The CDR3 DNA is TGTGCCAGCAGCTTAGGAACAAACACTGAAGCTTTCTTT.

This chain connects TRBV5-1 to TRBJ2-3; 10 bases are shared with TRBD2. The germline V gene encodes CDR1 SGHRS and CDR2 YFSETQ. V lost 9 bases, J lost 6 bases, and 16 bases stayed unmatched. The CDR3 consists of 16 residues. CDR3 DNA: TGCGCCACCCAGGGGCTAGCGGGGGCTAATGCGGATACGCAGTATTTT. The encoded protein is CATQGLAGANADTQYF. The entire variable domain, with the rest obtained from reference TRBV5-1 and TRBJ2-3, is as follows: KAGVTQTPRYLIKTRGQQVTLSCSPISGHRSVSWYQQTPGQGLQFLFEYFSETQRNKGNFPGRFSGRQFSNSRSEMNVSTLELGDSALYLCATQGLAGANADTQYFGPGTRLTVL.

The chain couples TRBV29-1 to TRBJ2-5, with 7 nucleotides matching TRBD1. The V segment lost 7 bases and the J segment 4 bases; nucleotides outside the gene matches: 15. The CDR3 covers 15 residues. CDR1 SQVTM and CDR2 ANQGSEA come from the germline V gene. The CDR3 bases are TGCAGCGCCCGGACAGGCACCGTTGGGAGAGAGACCCAGTACTTC. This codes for CSARTGTVGRETQYF.

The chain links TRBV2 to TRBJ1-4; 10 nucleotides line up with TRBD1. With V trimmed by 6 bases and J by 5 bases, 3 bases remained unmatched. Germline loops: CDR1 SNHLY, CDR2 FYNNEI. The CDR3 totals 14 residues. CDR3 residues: CASRPGQGNEKLFF. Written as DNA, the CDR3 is TGTGCCAGCAGGCCGGGACAGGGGAATGAAAAACTGTTTTTT.

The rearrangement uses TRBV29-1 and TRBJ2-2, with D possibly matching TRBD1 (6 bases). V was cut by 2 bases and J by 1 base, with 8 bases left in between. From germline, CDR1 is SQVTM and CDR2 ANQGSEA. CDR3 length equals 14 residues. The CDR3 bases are TGCAGCGTTGAATACAGGGAGAACACCGGGGAGCTGTTTTTT. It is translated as CSVEYRENTGELFF.